The clone carrying this T cell receptor (beta chain) was recorded once. Original analysis: Amplification with reference gene primers provided the estimates of nucleated cell counts. Sequencing was performed with immunoSEQ multiplex PCR; in TCRdb, only in-frame clones are kept and a portion is missing. V, J and clone size are taken as reported in that table, and D and trimming were inferred from the DNA itself. The sample includes 120,000 or so clones, less than 85% of them seen just once. Trimming shortened V by 0 bases and J by 7 bases, and 11 bases separated the two germline ends. The CDR3 has 15 amino acids. Germline CDR1 and CDR2: SGHNT and YYREEE (reference sequence). This specimen comes from a study of blood T cell repertoires in COVID-19. Study-level background: Acute and convalescent COVID-19 samples came from the United States, Italy and Spain. The cDNA or gDNA used as material had been derived from T cells, B-cell-depleted T cells, or PBMCs.

J is TRBJ1-6 and V is TRBV5-4, with D perhaps TRBD1 (5 bases). Sequencing used peripheral blood. The sequence was obtained from a woman of 80 years or more with acute or convalescent COVID-19. The CDR3 here is CASSLDRGVNSPLHF. DNA for the CDR3: TGTGCCAGCAGCTTGGATCGGGGGGTCAATTCACCCCTCCACTTT.